Listed below are T cell receptor beta chains from one sample, sequenced in a study of neoadjuvant anti-PD-1 for oral cavity cancer. Repertoires were generated with immunoSEQ multiplex PCR, while TCRdb's copy carries only in-frame clones and drops some. The table lists approximately 68,000 clones, approximately 87% of them singletons, with around 3% in the top ten. Material: PBMCs, obtained after nivolumab (anti-PD-1) treatment. These receptors all come from a person aged 35 to 85 with oral cavity squamous cell carcinoma. Both conserved end residues are part of each CDR3. The D gene is left open where the match is weak. Only some rows state a clone size, as once, few, many or a class for expanded clones.

.,.,TRBJ1-4,TRBV6-1,CASRVGGAGEKLFF
.,.,TRBJ1-3,TRBV4-1,CASSQERTYSGNTIYF
medium-sized,.,TRBJ2-7,TRBV2,CAAGARGYEQYF
.,TRBD1,TRBJ2-6,TRBV5-1,CASSTQGGDGANVLTF
.,.,TRBJ1-3,TRBV2,CASSEAMLSSGNTIYF
.,.,TRBJ2-7,TRBV9,CASSVDPLAPYEQYF
.,.,TRBJ1-3,TRBV6-1,CASSEAWGPSSGNTIYF
.,TRBD1,TRBJ1-2,TRBV18,CASHQGQNKDHTF
.,.,TRBJ2-7,TRBV25-1,CASSEPGDAPYEQYF
.,.,TRBJ1-2,TRBV29-1,CSVVRKNYGYTF
.,.,TRBJ2-5,TRBV5-4,CASSSQGFQETQYF
.,.,TRBJ1-5,TRBV19,CASSIFGQRFSNQPQHF
.,.,TRBJ1-6,TRBV7-9,CASSRTGGGNSPLHF
.,.,TRBJ1-2,TRBV20-1,CSATGGYTF
.,TRBD2,TRBJ2-7,TRBV13,CASSLGGGLAGGPLLEQYF
once,TRBD2,TRBJ2-1,TRBV28,CASSTSASGKAGEQFF
.,.,TRBJ1-1,TRBV4-1,CASSQVWGWNQTEAFF
once,.,TRBJ1-5,TRBV4-1,CASSQGRGENQPQHF
.,.,TRBJ1-1,TRBV29-1,CSVEGRGQMNTEAFF
.,TRBD2,TRBJ2-5,TRBV7-6,CASSFAGVKTQYF
.,.,TRBJ2-4,TRBV27,CASSLRGSKNIQYF
.,TRBD2,TRBJ2-5,TRBV2,CASSQPGLAGGEYLQETQYF
.,.,TRBJ2-5,TRBV27,CASSARGSQETQYF
few,.,TRBJ1-6,TRBV2,CASSDFSPLHF
.,TRBD2,TRBJ2-7,TRBV27,CASSFPSGTGTYEQYF
.,.,TRBJ1-1,TRBV18,CASSPASTEAFF
.,.,TRBJ2-7,TRBV10-3,CAIKTDTGRYEQYF
.,.,TRBJ2-5,TRBV7-6,CASSLPWETQYF
.,TRBD1,TRBJ1-1,TRBV7-8,CASSSYRTGGREAFF
once,.,TRBJ2-2,TRBV29-1,CSVDRGGGELFF
.,TRBD1,TRBJ2-2,TRBV7-9,CASSRQGTGAGELFF
.,TRBD1,TRBJ1-2,TRBV5-1,CASSLAQDRVPLYGYTF
.,TRBD1,TRBJ2-1,TRBV6-1,CASTRDREGYNEQFF
.,.,TRBJ2-2,TRBV7-8,CASSPLALMNTGELFF
.,.,TRBJ1-1,TRBV9,CASSVENTEAFF
.,TRBD1,TRBJ2-1,TRBV28,CASSPGLGQGGINEQFF
.,.,TRBJ1-1,TRBV2,CASSVGSGGLGTEAFF
.,.,TRBJ2-2,TRBV15,CATSRDEGPGELFF
.,.,TRBJ2-3,TRBV10-3,CAISESFGSTDTQYF
.,TRBD1,TRBJ1-4,TRBV6-1,CASRATDRGVGKLFF
.,.,TRBJ2-3,TRBV20-1,CSTSGSDTQYF
.,.,TRBJ1-1,TRBV6-6,CASNELQGSHTEAFF
.,.,TRBJ2-2,TRBV5-8,CASSLGSGELFF
.,.,TRBJ1-4,TRBV5-1,CASSLGFEGKLFF
.,.,TRBJ2-1,TRBV29-1,CSVEERGIEQFF
.,.,TRBJ2-2,TRBV9,CASSPTSLPGELFF
.,.,TRBJ1-1,TRBV30,CAWSVSKEAFF
.,.,TRBJ1-2,TRBV6-6,CASTSDPGNGYGYTF